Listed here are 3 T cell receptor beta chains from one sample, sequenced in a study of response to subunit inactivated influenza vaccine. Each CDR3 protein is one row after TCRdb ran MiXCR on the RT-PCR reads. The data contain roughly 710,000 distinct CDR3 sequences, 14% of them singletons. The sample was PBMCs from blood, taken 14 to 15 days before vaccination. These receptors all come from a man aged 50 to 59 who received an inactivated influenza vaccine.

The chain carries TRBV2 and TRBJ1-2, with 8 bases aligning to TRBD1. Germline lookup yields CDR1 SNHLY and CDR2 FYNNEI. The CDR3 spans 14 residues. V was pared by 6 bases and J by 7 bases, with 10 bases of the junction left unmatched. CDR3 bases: TGTGCCAGCAGCCCGGGACAGGTCATTGGTGGCTACACCTTC. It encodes CASSPGQVIGGYTF.

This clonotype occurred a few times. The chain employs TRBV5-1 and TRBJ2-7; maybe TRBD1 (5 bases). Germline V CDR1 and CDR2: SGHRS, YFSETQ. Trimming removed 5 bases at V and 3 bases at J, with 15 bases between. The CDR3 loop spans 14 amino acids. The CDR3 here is CASSQGARVYEQYF. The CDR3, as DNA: TGCGCCAGCAGTCAAGGGGCCAGGGTCTACGAGCAGTACTTC.

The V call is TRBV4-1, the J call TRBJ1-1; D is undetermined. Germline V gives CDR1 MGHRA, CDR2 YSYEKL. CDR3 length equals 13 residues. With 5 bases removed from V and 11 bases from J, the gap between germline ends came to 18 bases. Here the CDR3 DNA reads TGCGCCAGCAGCGAAAACTTCAGGAGGCGGGCTTTCTTT. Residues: CASSENFRRRAFF.